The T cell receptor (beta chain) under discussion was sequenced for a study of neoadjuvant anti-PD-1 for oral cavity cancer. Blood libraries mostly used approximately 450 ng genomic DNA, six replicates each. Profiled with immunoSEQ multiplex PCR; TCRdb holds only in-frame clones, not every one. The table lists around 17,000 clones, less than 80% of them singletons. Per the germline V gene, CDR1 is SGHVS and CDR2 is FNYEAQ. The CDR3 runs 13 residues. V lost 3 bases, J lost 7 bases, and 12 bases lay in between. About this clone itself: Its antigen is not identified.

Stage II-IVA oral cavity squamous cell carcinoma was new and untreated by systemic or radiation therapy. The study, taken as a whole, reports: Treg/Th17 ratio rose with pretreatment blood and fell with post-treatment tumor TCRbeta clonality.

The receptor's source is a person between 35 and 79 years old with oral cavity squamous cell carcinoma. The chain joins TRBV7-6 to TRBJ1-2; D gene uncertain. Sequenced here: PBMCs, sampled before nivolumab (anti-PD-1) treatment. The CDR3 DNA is TGTGCCAGCAGCTTTTCCGGGGAAGGTGGCTACACCTTC. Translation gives CASSFSGEGGYTF.